These 21 T cell receptor beta chains came from one sample sequenced in a study of blood T cell repertoires in COVID-19. Profiling relied on immunoSEQ multiplex PCR, and the TCRdb table lists in-frame clones only, not all of them. The sample lists about 160,000 clones; around four fifths were seen once. The specimen sequenced was peripheral blood. Receptors originate from a man between 65 and 79 years old with acute or convalescent COVID-19.

The chain couples TRBV2 to TRBJ2-7, with 14 bases lining up with TRBD2. V was pared by 4 bases and J by 4 bases, with 9 bases of the junction left unmatched. Germline values: CDR1 SNHLY, CDR2 FYNNEI. The CDR3 has 17 amino acids. For the CDR3, the DNA is TGTGCCAGCAGTGCAGGGACTAGCGGGGGCGGTTTGTACGAGCAGTACTTC. The encoded protein is CASSAGTSGGGLYEQYF.

The chain's CDR3 is CASSLIVGQDDEKLFF. CDR3 nucleotides: TGTGCCAGCAGCTTAATTGTGGGACAGGATGATGAAAAACTGTTTTTT. This sequence joins TRBV7-8 and TRBJ1-4, with 8 bases lining up with TRBD1. The V segment lost 2 bases and the J segment 6 bases; nucleotides outside the gene matches: 8. In germline, CDR1 is SGHVS, CDR2 FQNEAQ. This CDR3 contains 16 residues.

The CDR3 region is CASSLGRDQPQHF. The CDR3 DNA reads TGTGCCAGCAGTTTGGGCAGGGATCAGCCCCAGCATTTT. The chain carries TRBV12-3 or TRBV12-4 and TRBJ1-5; TRBD1 is a possible D gene (5 bases). This CDR3 contains 13 residues. V dropped 3 bases and J dropped 5 bases, with 8 bases sitting between them.

This CDR3 reads CASSKALLLYRVNYGYTF. CDR3 nucleotide sequence: TGTGCCAGCAGCAAAGCGCTTTTATTATACAGGGTGAACTATGGCTACACCTTC. The V gene is TRBV21-1, the J gene TRBJ1-2; the table's D call TRBD1 went unverified against the DNA. TRBV21-1 is designated a pseudogene. This CDR3 spans 18 amino acids.

The chain is built from TRBV11-2 and TRBJ2-7, with TRBD1 matching over 10 bases. This CDR3 spans 16 amino acids. Germline CDR1 and CDR2: SGHAT and FQNNGV. Trimming at V came to 5 bases and at J to 4 bases, leaving 11 bases not matched to a gene. CDR3 sequence: CASSPSGTGAMYEQYF. As DNA, the CDR3 is TGTGCCAGCAGCCCATCCGGGACAGGGGCGATGTACGAGCAGTACTTC.

V is TRBV30 and J is TRBJ2-5; 9 bases are a match to TRBD1. Germline V CDR1 and CDR2: GTSNPN, SVGIG (reference sequence). Germline trimming cut 7 bases from V and 3 bases from J; bases unmatched to any gene: 3. The length of the CDR3 is 12 residues. This chain's CDR3 is CAYTGGEETQYF. The CDR3 region has the DNA TGTGCCTACACAGGGGGCGAAGAGACCCAGTACTTC. Using reference TRBV30 and TRBJ2-5 for the parts outside the CDR3, the full variable domain is SQTIHQWPATLVQPVGSPLSLECTVEGTSNPNLYWYRQAAGRGLQLLFYSVGIGQISSEVPQNLSASRPQDRQFILSSKKLLLSDSGFYLCAYTGGEETQYFGPGTRLLVL.

The gene calls are TRBV5-4 and TRBJ2-4, with 9 bases aligning to TRBD2. The germline gives CDR1 SGHNT, CDR2 YYREEE (reference sequence). This CDR3 region has 18 residues. J gave up 0 bases and V 1 base, and 8 bases lay outside the gene matches. The DNA for the CDR3 is TGTGCCAGCAGCTTGTTGTTAGCGGGGGAACTAGCCAAAAACATTCAGTACTTC. This codes for CASSLLLAGELAKNIQYF.

CDR3 sequence reads: CATSDPAFSGNDASTDTQYF. The DNA of the CDR3 is TGTGCCACCAGTGACCCCGCATTTAGCGGTAACGACGCTAGCACAGATACGCAGTATTTT. The chain links TRBV24-1 to TRBJ2-3; the D gene is possibly TRBD2 (6 bases). From germline, CDR1 is KGHDR and CDR2 SFDVKD. Between the trimmed V and J ends, which lost 4 bases and 0 bases, there was a span of 25 bases. CDR3 length equals 20 residues.

The chain couples TRBV6-5 to TRBJ2-3, with 7 bases matching TRBD2. After removal of 8 bases from V and 7 bases from J, the junction contained 12 bases not matched to a gene. Germline CDR1 and CDR2: MNHEY and SVGAGI. The CDR3 is 14 amino acids. The CDR3 reads CASQSSGYRNTQYF. CDR3 DNA: TGTGCCAGCCAATCTAGCGGATACAGGAATACGCAGTATTTT.

V usage is TRBV5-6 and J usage is TRBJ2-1, with 8 nucleotides matching TRBD2. The V segment lost 0 bases and the J segment 7 bases; nucleotides outside the gene matches: 12. Germline loops: CDR1 SGHDT, CDR2 YYEEEE. The CDR3 length is 17 residues. The DNA for the CDR3 is TGTGCCAGCAGCTTGGCCCTAACCGGGACTAGTTTTAATGAGCAGTTCTTC. The encoded protein is CASSLALTGTSFNEQFF.

The rearrangement links TRBV28 to TRBJ1-5; D gene unclear. V lost 5 bases to trimming and J lost 2 bases, with 13 bases between them. The CDR3 length is 15 residues. The germline CDR1 and CDR2 sequences are MDHEN and SYDVKM. The DNA of the CDR3 is TGTGCCAGCAGTGTAAAGGGTAGCGGCAATCAGCCCCAGCATTTT. It translates to CASSVKGSGNQPQHF. Full variable domain (missing parts from reference TRBV28 and TRBJ1-5): DVKVTQSSRYLVKRTGEKVFLECVQDMDHENMFWYRQDPGLGLRLIYFSYDVKMKEKGDIPEGYSVSREKKERFSLILESASTNQTSMYLCASSVKGSGNQPQHFGDGTRLSIL.

This rearrangement joins TRBV29-1 to TRBJ1-4, with no clear D. Trimming removed 8 bases from V and 3 bases from J, with 13 bases in between. Germline V gene sequence: CDR1 SQVTM, CDR2 ANQGSEA. This CDR3 has 13 residues. The CDR3 spells CSFSTAANEKLFF. The DNA of the CDR3 is TGCAGCTTCTCGACTGCAGCTAATGAAAAACTGTTTTTT.

V gene TRBV9 combines with J gene TRBJ1-2; D not resolved. The CDR3 has 13 residues. Germline V CDR1 and CDR2: SGDLS, YYNGEE. V was trimmed by 7 bases and J by 4 bases, leaving 14 bases between them. The CDR3 is CASSDGVGYGYTF. CDR3 coding DNA: TGTGCCAGCTCCGACGGGGTCGGCTATGGCTACACCTTC.

This clone came up a few times. This sequence joins TRBV6-5 and TRBJ1-5; 9 nucleotides align to TRBD1. The CDR3 has 12 residues. The V gene's germline CDR1 is MNHEY and CDR2 SVGAGI. V lost 10 bases to trimming and J lost 5 bases; unmatched junction nucleotides: 3. The CDR3 DNA reads as TGTGCCACTCGACAGGGGGATCAGCCCCAGCATTTT. The encoded protein is CATRQGDQPQHF.

The chain joins TRBV18 to TRBJ2-1; a possible D gene is TRBD2 (6 bases). V lost 3 bases, J lost 3 bases, and 12 bases lay in between. The CDR3 contains 15 residues. CDR1 and CDR2 (germline): KGHSH, LQKENI. CDR3 amino acids: CASSPSGVNYNEQFF. Here the CDR3 DNA reads TGTGCCAGCTCACCCTCGGGGGTGAACTACAATGAGCAGTTCTTC.

The V call is TRBV9, the J call TRBJ2-3; 11 nucleotides align to TRBD2. The V and J ends lost 4 bases and 0 bases, in that order; junction bases with no gene match: 7. Germline values: CDR1 SGDLS, CDR2 YYNGEE. The CDR3 sequence is 17 residues long. The CDR3 sequence: CASSPSVAGGSTDTQYF. CDR3 nucleotide sequence: TGTGCCAGCAGCCCTAGTGTAGCGGGGGGGAGCACAGATACGCAGTATTTT. The variable domain in full, with the rest retrieved from reference TRBV9 and TRBJ2-3, is DSGVTQTPKHLITATGQRVTLRCSPRSGDLSVYWYQQSLDQGLQFLIQYYNGEERAKGNILERFSAQQFPDLHSELNLSSLELGDSALYFCASSPSVAGGSTDTQYFGPGTRLTVL.

The chain uses TRBV15 and TRBJ2-1; the match to TRBD1 covers 7 bases. Germline V gene lookup returns CDR1 LNHNV and CDR2 YYDKDF (reference sequence). The CDR3 consists of 15 residues. The V and J ends lost 0 bases and 7 bases, in that order; junction bases with no gene match: 6. DNA of the CDR3: TGTGCCACCAGCAGAGAGCTGACAGGGAAAAATGAGCAGTTCTTC. Translating it yields CATSRELTGKNEQFF.

This clone was counted a few times. The chain combines TRBV27 with TRBJ1-4; D is possibly TRBD1 (5 bases). CDR3 length: 15 residues. CDR1 MNHEY and CDR2 SMNVEV come from the germline V gene (reference sequence). The V end was cut by 2 bases, the J end by 5 bases, with 12 bases between. The CDR3 protein is CASSLIWDSNEKLFF. The CDR3 bases are TGTGCCAGCAGTTTAATCTGGGACTCGAATGAAAAACTGTTTTTT.

The chain is built from TRBV2 and TRBJ1-3, with no clear D. The CDR3 covers 14 residues. Per germline, CDR1 SNHLY and CDR2 FYNNEI. Trimming took off 2 bases at V and 4 bases at J, with 9 bases between the two ends. CDR3 nucleotides: TGTGCCAGCAGTGAATCGCCCCTAGGAAACACCATATATTTT. This gives the protein CASSESPLGNTIYF.

V is TRBV11-3 and J is TRBJ2-1; maybe TRBD2 (7 bases). Trimming left V 8 bases short and J 0 bases short, with 14 bases between. Germline loops: CDR1 SGHNT, CDR2 YENEEA. The CDR3 has 15 amino acids. In DNA, the CDR3 is TGTGCCAGCCGAGAGGGGGGGTCCTCCTACAATGAGCAGTTCTTC. It specifies CASREGGSSYNEQFF.

This chain connects TRBV7-9 to TRBJ2-1; 8 positions agree with TRBD2. V lost 5 bases, J lost 9 bases, and 12 bases stayed unmatched. CDR3 length: 15 amino acids. CDR1 and CDR2 (germline): SEHNR, FQNEAQ (reference sequence). The CDR3 region has the DNA TGTGCCAGCAGCCCCCGTCCGGGAGGGCCCGGTGAGCAGTTCTTC. It translates to CASSPRPGGPGEQFF. The full variable domain, completed using reference TRBV7-9 and TRBJ2-1, is DTGVSQNPRHKITKRGQNVTFRCDPISEHNRLYWYRQTLGQGPEFLTYFQNEAQLEKSRLLSDRFSAERPKGSFSTLEIQRTEQGDSAMYLCASSPRPGGPGEQFFGPGTRLTVL.